Below are 17 T cell receptor beta chains sequenced from a single sample in a study of identical twins. TCRdb called the 5' RACE reads again in MiXCR, with one record for every CDR3 protein. Among about 240,000 distinct CDR3 sequences listed, 7.5% were seen once. A further study also used this sample, focusing on yellow fever vaccine responses in identical twins.

Sequencing input: CD8+ T cells sorted from blood. The receptors stem from a woman between 18 and 29 years old in good health.

This rearrangement joins TRBV27 to TRBJ2-7; 9 bases map to TRBD2. V lost 0 bases, J lost 0 bases, and 0 bases stayed unmatched. This CDR3 is built from 15 residues. Germline loops: CDR1 MNHEY, CDR2 SMNVEV (reference sequence). The CDR3 sequence is CASSLSSGSSYEQYF. As DNA, the CDR3 is TGTGCCAGCAGTTTATCTAGCGGGAGCTCCTACGAGCAGTACTTC.

This clonotype was found many times. The chain joins TRBV5-1 to TRBJ2-7; no clear D gene. Between the trimmed V and J ends, which lost 0 bases and 5 bases, there was a span of 6 bases. The germline V gene encodes CDR1 SGHRS and CDR2 YFSETQ. This CDR3 has 12 residues. The CDR3 bases are TGCGCCAGCAGCTTGGGGTCTAACGAGCAGTACTTC. Protein product: CASSLGSNEQYF. The full variable domain, completed using reference TRBV5-1 and TRBJ2-7, is KAGVTQTPRYLIKTRGQQVTLSCSPISGHRSVSWYQQTPGQGLQFLFEYFSETQRNKGNFPGRFSGRQFSNSRSEMNVSTLELGDSALYLCASSLGSNEQYFGPGTRLTVT.

The J gene is TRBJ2-1, the V gene TRBV7-9, with 10 positions matching TRBD2. The germline CDR1 and CDR2 sequences are SEHNR and FQNEAQ (reference sequence). The CDR3 totals 15 residues. The V segment lost 4 bases and the J segment 4 bases; nucleotides outside the gene matches: 4. The CDR3, as DNA: TGTGCCAGCAGCTCCGGGACTAGCGAATACAATGAGCAGTTCTTC. Amino acid sequence: CASSSGTSEYNEQFF.

This clonotype was found many times. The chain links TRBV2 to TRBJ1-6, with D possibly being TRBD1 (5 bases). V was trimmed by 4 bases and J by 9 bases, leaving 10 bases between them. The CDR3 has 13 amino acids. Germline values: CDR1 SNHLY, CDR2 FYNNEI. CDR3 sequence: CASSGGGASPLHF. CDR3 DNA sequence: TGTGCCAGCAGTGGGGGGGGTGCTTCACCCCTCCACTTT.

This clonotype showed up many times. This chain joins TRBV28 and TRBJ1-1; a possible D gene is TRBD1 (6 bases). V lost 2 bases and J 0 bases, leaving 13 bases between the germline ends. The length of the CDR3 is 16 residues. The germline V gene has CDR1 MDHEN and CDR2 SYDVKM. Here the CDR3 reads CASSLPLGGLNTEAFF. The CDR3, as DNA: TGTGCCAGCAGTTTACCCCTTGGGGGCCTGAACACTGAAGCTTTCTTT. The full variable domain, completed using reference TRBV28 and TRBJ1-1, is DVKVTQSSRYLVKRTGEKVFLECVQDMDHENMFWYRQDPGLGLRLIYFSYDVKMKEKGDIPEGYSVSREKKERFSLILESASTNQTSMYLCASSLPLGGLNTEAFFGQGTRLTVV.

This chain connects TRBV7-9 to TRBJ1-2; TRBD1 is a possible D gene (6 bases). Germline V gene sequence: CDR1 SEHNR, CDR2 FQNEAQ (reference sequence). The CDR3 covers 16 residues. Trimming took 7 bases from V and 4 from J, leaving 22 bases between them. CDR3: CASTDRGAEALYGYTF. CDR3 in DNA: TGTGCCAGCACCGATAGGGGGGCGGAGGCTCTCTATGGCTACACCTTC.

This clonotype has a count of ten or more. The J gene is TRBJ2-5, the V gene TRBV24-1; TRBD2 matches 10 bases. V trimming: 3 bases; J trimming: 1 base; junction bases outside the gene matches: 4. CDR3 length: 16 amino acids. Germline V lookup: CDR1 KGHDR, CDR2 SFDVKD. The CDR3 is CATSDPSGSAQETQYF. CDR3 in DNA: TGTGCCACCAGTGATCCTAGCGGGAGTGCCCAAGAGACCCAGTACTTC.

This clonotype occurred many times. This sequence joins TRBV7-9 and TRBJ1-2; D is unclear. Germline lookup yields CDR1 SEHNR and CDR2 FQNEAQ (reference sequence). The CDR3 is made up of 12 amino acids. Trimming shortened V by 3 bases and J by 6 bases, and 8 bases separated the two germline ends. The chain's CDR3 is CASSFIWDGYTF. CDR3 nucleotide sequence: TGTGCCAGCAGCTTTATTTGGGATGGCTACACCTTC.

This clonotype has only a few counts. The chain is built from TRBV7-9 and TRBJ1-1; D uncertain. The CDR3 sequence is 11 residues long. Looked up from germline, CDR1 is SEHNR and CDR2 is FQNEAQ (reference sequence). The V gene lost 2 bases and the J gene lost 11 bases, with 9 bases spanning the gap. CDR3 nucleotide sequence: TGTGCCAGCAGCTTACTCCGGGGTGCTTTCTTT. This translates into CASSLLRGAFF.

This chain links TRBV11-2 with TRBJ2-5; 7 bases agree with TRBD1. The CDR3 length is 15 residues. After removal of 5 bases from V and 2 bases from J, the junction contained 8 bases not matched to a gene. CDR1 SGHAT and CDR2 FQNNGV come from the germline V gene. The CDR3: CASSTPLTGQETQYF. The CDR3 DNA is TGTGCCAGCAGCACTCCCTTGACAGGGCAAGAGACCCAGTACTTC.

This clonotype was picked up a small number of times. The J gene is TRBJ2-3, the V gene TRBV20-1, with 10 bases aligning to TRBD2. This CDR3 contains 18 residues. V lost 1 base to trimming and J lost 3 bases; unmatched junction nucleotides: 13. Germline V CDR1 and CDR2: DFQATT, SNEGSKA (reference sequence). The DNA of the CDR3 is TGCAGTGCTAGAGGGGATTCGGGACTAGCGTTGTGGACAGATACGCAGTATTTT. It codes for CSARGDSGLALWTDTQYF.

The chain employs TRBV27 and TRBJ2-7; 10 nucleotides align to TRBD1. Germline assignment: CDR1 MNHEY and CDR2 SMNVEV (reference sequence). Unmatched junction bases numbered 5, after V lost 6 bases and J lost 0 bases. The CDR3 length is 15 residues. Here the CDR3 DNA reads TGTGCCAGCAGCCGCCGGGACAGGGGCTCCTACGAGCAGTACTTC. Amino acids: CASSRRDRGSYEQYF.

This clonotype was seen at least ten times. V and J are TRBV15 and TRBJ2-3; no clear D. The CDR3 contains 14 residues. With 6 bases removed from V and 2 bases from J, the gap between germline ends came to 12 bases. The germline CDR1 and CDR2 sequences are LNHNV and YYDKDF (reference sequence). CDR3 amino acids: CATRRQTYTDTQYF. CDR3 DNA sequence: TGTGCCACCAGACGGCAGACCTACACAGATACGCAGTATTTT. The whole variable domain, remainder taken from reference TRBV15 and TRBJ2-3, is DAMVIQNPRYQVTQFGKPVTLSCSQTLNHNVMYWYQQKSSQAPKLLFHYYDKDFNNEADTPDNFQSRRPNTSFCFLDIRSPGLGDTAMYLCATRRQTYTDTQYFGPGTRLTVL.

The chain has TRBV4-1 and TRBJ2-3; the match to TRBD2 covers 10 bases. With 7 bases clipped from V and 5 bases from J, the junction kept 15 bases outside the gene matches. The CDR3 has 17 residues. Germline V CDR1 and CDR2: MGHRA, YSYEKL. This CDR3 reads CASTRTLAGPGGDTQYF. The CDR3 nucleotides read TGCGCCAGCACCCGAACACTAGCGGGACCCGGCGGAGATACGCAGTATTTT.

The V gene is TRBV21-1, the J gene TRBJ2-7; the table calls TRBD1, which could not be checked here. TRBV21-1 is reported as a pseudogene. This CDR3 contains 18 residues. The CDR3, as DNA: TGTGCCAGCAGCAAAGCGCTTCCTCGGGGACAGGGGGCTTACGAGCAGTACGTC. This gives the protein CASSKALPRGQGAYEQYV.

This chain connects TRBV12-3 or TRBV12-4 to TRBJ2-5; D remains unclear. CDR3 length: 12 amino acids. The V and J ends lost 4 bases and 2 bases respectively, with 5 bases between them. The CDR3 coding sequence is TGTGCCAGCAGTTCAGAGCAAGAGACCCAGTACTTC. Translating gives CASSSEQETQYF.

At least ten counts were recorded for this clonotype. This chain joins TRBV4-1 and TRBJ2-7; TRBD2 is a possible D gene (5 bases). The CDR3 spans 13 residues. Between the trimmed V and J ends, which lost 1 base and 4 bases, there was a span of 8 bases. Germline V CDR1 and CDR2: MGHRA, YSYEKL. The CDR3 DNA is TGCGCCAGCAGCCAAGGCGCGGGTTACGAGCAGTACTTC. Amino acids: CASSQGAGYEQYF.